The 13 T cell receptor beta chains presented below share a single source sample, sequenced in a study of identical twins (dated by TCRdb to 2016 to 2018). Library prep was done by 5' RACE. For sequencing, an Illumina HiSeq 2000 was employed. TCRdb itself trimmed the public reads at Q25 with fastp, ran MiXCR and retained productive beta chains. CDR3 protein duplicates are merged, each entry listing the most common genes and DNA. In this sample the table shows hundreds of thousands of distinct CDR3 sequences, more than 9% of which occur a single time. Of the sample, 7.2% is held by the ten largest clones. This sample also appeared in a second study, on yellow fever vaccine responses in identical twins.

Input material: CD8+ T cells sorted from blood. The receptors stem from a young woman in good health.

This clonotype was counted a few times. This chain joins TRBV4-1 and TRBJ2-5; D may correspond to TRBD1 or TRBD2 (5 bases each). The CDR3 sequence is 15 residues long. Deletions cut 1 base from V and 1 base from J, with 10 bases between. From germline, CDR1 is MGHRA and CDR2 YSYEKL. The CDR3 DNA follows: TGCGCCAGCAGCCAAGTGGGGACGGTCCAAGAGACCCAGTACTTC. Residues: CASSQVGTVQETQYF.

The rearrangement joins TRBV12-3 or TRBV12-4 to TRBJ2-2; no clear D. This CDR3 is 13 amino acids long. Deletions cut 5 bases from V and 5 bases from J, with 9 bases between. The CDR3 coding sequence is TGTGCCAGCAGTCCCTTTTTAACCGGGGAGCTGTTTTTT. Translated, it gives CASSPFLTGELFF.

This clonotype has a count of ten or more. The chain uses TRBV12-3 or TRBV12-4 and TRBJ2-1, with 7 nucleotides matching TRBD1. This CDR3 has 16 amino acids. With 3 bases clipped from V and 5 bases from J, the junction kept 10 bases outside the gene matches. CDR3 sequence: CASSFSGTAPNNEQFF. CDR3 DNA sequence: TGTGCCAGCAGTTTTTCCGGGACAGCCCCGAACAATGAGCAGTTCTTC.

The sample holds many counts of this clonotype. The chain has TRBV18 and TRBJ2-5; the match to TRBD1 covers 7 bases. V trimming: 2 bases; J trimming: 4 bases; junction bases outside the gene matches: 7. Germline CDR1 KGHSH, CDR2 LQKENI. This CDR3 comprises 15 residues. As DNA, the CDR3 is TGTGCCAGCTCACCAGCGATGAGGGGGCTAGAGACCCAGTACTTC. Translated, it gives CASSPAMRGLETQYF.

J is TRBJ1-2 and V is TRBV15; D is uncertain. The CDR3 has 13 amino acids. The V end was cut by 0 bases, the J end by 8 bases, with 10 bases between. Looked up from germline, CDR1 is LNHNV and CDR2 is YYDKDF (reference sequence). The CDR3 is CATSREIGSGYTF. CDR3 coding DNA: TGTGCCACCAGCAGAGAAATTGGTAGCGGCTACACCTTC.

This clonotype was seen only a few times. The CDR3 sequence is CSARETSGTYEQYF. For the CDR3, the DNA is TGCAGTGCTAGAGAGACTAGCGGTACCTACGAGCAGTACTTC. The V gene is TRBV20-1, the J gene TRBJ2-7; 9 bases map to TRBD2. This CDR3 is built from 14 residues. CDR1 is DFQATT, CDR2 SNEGSKA, per germline (reference sequence). With 0 bases clipped from V and 2 bases from J, the junction kept 2 bases outside the gene matches.

In its sample, this clonotype was seen many times. The V and J genes are TRBV2 and TRBJ1-1, with D possibly TRBD1 on 5 matching bases. Germline V gene data show CDR1 as SNHLY and CDR2 as FYNNEI. This CDR3 is 14 amino acids long. The V and J ends lost 8 bases and 6 bases respectively, with 19 bases between them. CDR3 sequence reads: CASPGGRTKSEAFF. For the CDR3, the DNA is TGTGCCAGCCCCGGAGGCAGGACAAAGTCTGAAGCTTTCTTT.

This clonotype came up many times. The chain employs TRBV12-3 or TRBV12-4 and TRBJ2-2; D not certain. Trimming stripped 1 base from V and 6 bases from J, with 3 bases between. This CDR3 region has 12 residues. This CDR3 is CASSLGAGELFF. DNA of the CDR3: TGTGCCAGCAGTTTAGGGGCCGGGGAGCTGTTTTTT.

The rearrangement joins TRBV25-1 to TRBJ2-1, with D unclear. This CDR3 has 14 residues. Per germline, CDR1 MGHDK and CDR2 SYGVNS. Trimming cost V 3 bases and J 3 bases, with 9 bases left between them. DNA for the CDR3: TGTGCCAGCAGTGATTCGCCATACTACAATGAGCAGTTCTTC. Translated: CASSDSPYYNEQFF.

This clonotype was found many times. The J gene is TRBJ2-5, the V gene TRBV12-3 or TRBV12-4; D ambiguous. The CDR3 sequence is 12 residues long. V lost 7 bases and J lost 5, with 11 bases in between. The CDR3 bases are TGTGCCAGCACAAGTACAAGGGAGACCCAGTACTTC. This sequence encodes CASTSTRETQYF.

This clonotype occurred a few times. The V call is TRBV20-1, the J call TRBJ1-2; D unresolved. This CDR3 has 14 residues. Germline V gene sequence: CDR1 DFQATT, CDR2 SNEGSKA (reference sequence). V dropped 0 bases and J dropped 1 base, with 9 bases sitting between them. Written as DNA, the CDR3 is TGCAGTGCTAGAGACCCCCTCGATAACTATGGCTACACCTTC. This gives the protein CSARDPLDNYGYTF.

This clonotype has at least ten counts. The V and J genes are TRBV12-3 or TRBV12-4 and TRBJ1-1; tentatively, D is TRBD1 (5 bases). Trimming removed 10 bases from V and 8 bases from J, with 14 bases in between. CDR3 length: 11 residues. The CDR3 DNA follows: TGTGCCATCAACCTGGGGGTCGAAGCTTTCTTT. Translated: CAINLGVEAFF.

This clonotype was detected a few times. This sequence joins TRBV29-1 and TRBJ2-7; TRBD2 is a possible D gene (7 bases). Between the trimmed V and J ends, which lost 3 bases and 4 bases, there was a span of 13 bases. In germline, CDR1 is SQVTM, CDR2 ANQGSEA. The CDR3 runs to 13 residues. CDR3 sequence (DNA): TGCAGCGTTGAGAGGGGGAGGGGGTACGAGCAGTACTTC. Protein product: CSVERGRGYEQYF.